What follows describes a single TCR beta chain. What it binds is not known. This entry belongs to a study of cytomegalovirus exposure and HLA in healthy donors. In the PCR, 60 Vbeta and 13 Jbeta primers were used. Here immunoSEQ multiplex PCR was the method, and the copy in TCRdb shows in-frame clones only, minus some. Of 100,000 to 150,000 clones in the sample, 72% were seen once. Study-wide points: A likely sequencing artifact accounted for one observed cluster of highly shared sequence variants.

This CDR3 has 15 amino acids. The J segment lost 3 bases and the V segment lost 2 bases, leaving 8 bases of the junction unmatched. Germline CDR1 is SGHDT and CDR2 is YYEEEE. This TCR was sampled from a man under 40 in good health and CMV-seronegative. The chain combines TRBV5-6 with TRBJ2-7, with 7 bases that match TRBD1. The specimen was PBMCs. CDR3 DNA sequence: TGTGCCAGCAGCTTTGGACAGGTGCTTCGCTACGAGCAGTACTTC. Translation: CASSFGQVLRYEQYF.